Each of the 21 T cell receptor beta chains below was sequenced from the same sample in a study of molecular identifiers for immune sequencing clone quantification. TCRdb re-analysed the PCR reads in MiXCR, keeping a single row per CDR3 protein. The top ten clones hold about 6.2% of a sample with 38,000 or so distinct CDR3 sequences, roughly 18% of them seen once. The specimen was naive CD8+ T cells from blood, with Jurkat cell RNA spiked in. Subset in this sample: FACS-sorted CD8+CD4-CCR7+CD45RA+ naive T cells. The source is a human donor in good health. Some libraries in this study had Jurkat cell RNA spiked in.

The chain carries TRBV6-6 and TRBJ2-5; D is ambiguous. Germline V gene sequence: CDR1 MNHNY, CDR2 SVGAGI (reference sequence). The ends were cut back, 5 bases at V and 7 bases at J, with 8 bases in the middle. This CDR3 has 11 residues. The CDR3 loop reads CASSDKGTQYF. The CDR3 DNA reads as TGTGCCAGCAGTGACAAAGGGACCCAGTACTTC.

This chain connects TRBV15 to TRBJ1-5, with D hard to call. The CDR3 totals 16 residues. Germline-derived CDR1 and CDR2 are LNHNV and YYDKDF (reference sequence). The germline V and J ends were trimmed by 5 bases and 0 bases, with 14 bases remaining between them. CDR3 coding DNA: TGTGCCACCAGCGAATCGAGGAGTGTTAGCAATCAGCCCCAGCATTTT. It codes for CATSESRSVSNQPQHF. Full variable domain (outside the CDR3, taken from reference TRBV15 and TRBJ1-5): DAMVIQNPRYQVTQFGKPVTLSCSQTLNHNVMYWYQQKSSQAPKLLFHYYDKDFNNEADTPDNFQSRRPNTSFCFLDIRSPGLGDTAMYLCATSESRSVSNQPQHFGDGTRLSIL.

This clonotype was seen at least ten times. A junction boundary mismatches the germline segment, possibly from a read error. This chain uses TRBV3-1 with TRBJ2-7; no clear D gene. This CDR3 spans 18 amino acids. Germline lookup yields CDR1 LGHDT and CDR2 YNNKEL (reference sequence). The CDR3 here is CASSQDNGQLRPHREQHF. CDR3 coding DNA: TGTGCCAGCAGCCAAGATAACGGGCAGCTACGGCCTCATCGCGAGCAGCACTTC.

CDR3 sequence reads: CASSLGAINQPQHF. The DNA of the CDR3 is TGTGCCAGCAGCTTAGGGGCGATCAATCAGCCCCAGCATTTT. The J gene is TRBJ1-5, the V gene TRBV7-8; the D is unclear. The V gene lost 1 base and the J gene lost 3 bases, with 7 bases spanning the gap. The CDR3 has 14 residues. CDR1 SGHVS and CDR2 FQNEAQ come from the germline V gene.

This clonotype was seen many times. V is TRBV29-1 and J is TRBJ2-1; D possibly corresponds to TRBD1 (6 bases). This CDR3 is 10 amino acids long. Germline CDR1 SQVTM, CDR2 ANQGSEA. Deletions cut 5 bases from V and 10 bases from J, with 9 bases between. In nucleotides, the CDR3 is TGCAGCGTTACTAGGGGGGAGCAGTTCTTC. This translates into CSVTRGEQFF.

In regard to this clonotype: A single base separates this from a much larger clone, so it may be a read error. The rearrangement uses TRBV6-2 or TRBV6-3 and TRBJ2-2, with D tentatively TRBD2 (5 bases). This CDR3 region has 11 residues. The germline V gene has CDR1 MNHEY and CDR2 SVGEGT. Written as DNA, the CDR3 is TGTGCCAGCTTGAACACCGGGGAGCTGTCTTTT. Residues: CASLNTGELSF.

This clonotype has a count of ten or more. This chain links TRBV4-3 with TRBJ2-1, with D hard to call. Trimming removed 0 bases at V and 6 bases at J, with 18 bases between. Germline loops: CDR1 LGHNA, CDR2 YSLEER. This CDR3 region has 17 residues. The CDR3 loop reads CASSQDLGLRLSNEQFF. CDR3 DNA sequence: TGCGCCAGCAGCCAAGATCTAGGGTTAAGATTAAGCAATGAGCAGTTCTTC.

This clonotype has a count of ten or more. V is TRBV14 and J is TRBJ2-5, with D hard to call. CDR1 and CDR2 (germline): SGHDN, FVKESK. The V gene lost 4 bases and the J gene lost 5 bases, with 11 bases spanning the gap. CDR3 size: 13 residues. CDR3: CASSLWTTETQYF. CDR3 nucleotides: TGTGCCAGCAGCCTATGGACCACCGAGACCCAGTACTTC.

This clonotype showed up many times. The chain combines TRBV6-2 or TRBV6-3 with TRBJ2-2, with 8 bases that match TRBD2. The V and J ends lost 6 bases and 1 base, in that order; junction bases with no gene match: 10. This CDR3 contains 17 residues. CDR1 is MNHEY and CDR2 is SVGEGT in the germline V gene. CDR3 residues: CASSKRGLVQNTGELFF. For the CDR3, the DNA is TGTGCCAGCAGCAAACGGGGACTAGTACAGAACACCGGGGAGCTGTTTTTT.

This clonotype was seen at least ten times. The chain employs TRBV9 and TRBJ2-2, with a possible D match to TRBD2 (5 bases). V was trimmed by 3 bases and J by 6 bases, leaving 12 bases between them. The CDR3 sequence is 14 residues long. CDR1 is SGDLS, CDR2 YYNGEE, per germline. The CDR3 loop is CASSGLTRAGELFF. Written as DNA, the CDR3 is TGTGCCAGCAGCGGACTGACGAGGGCCGGGGAGCTGTTTTTT.

The CDR3 DNA sequence: TGTGCCAGCAGCAGGGGTAACACTGAAGCTTTCTTT. Its translation: CASSRGNTEAFF. The chain has TRBV7-9 and TRBJ1-1; the D gene is possibly TRBD1 (5 bases). The V and J ends lost 5 bases and 2 bases respectively, with 6 bases between them. The germline CDR1 and CDR2 sequences are SEHNR and FQNEAQ (reference sequence). The CDR3 has 12 residues.

This chain links TRBV11-2 with TRBJ1-1; weak D call: TRBD1 (5 bases). V was pared by 5 bases and J by 1 base, with 14 bases between. Germline CDR1 SGHAT, CDR2 FQNNGV. The CDR3 consists of 15 residues. The CDR3 loop reads CASSQNRPRNTEAFF. The DNA of the CDR3 is TGTGCCAGCAGCCAGAACAGGCCTCGGAACACTGAAGCTTTCTTT.

This clonotype has a count of ten or more. The rearrangement joins TRBV7-9 to TRBJ2-7, with D perhaps TRBD2 (6 bases). V gave up 5 bases and J gave up 2 bases, with 13 bases separating them. Germline CDR1 and CDR2: SEHNR and FQNEAQ (reference sequence). This CDR3 comprises 14 residues. CDR3 coding DNA: TGTGCCAGCAGCCCGCAGGGACTCCCCTACGAGCAGTACTTC. Translated, it gives CASSPQGLPYEQYF.

On this clonotype itself: A much more abundant neighbour one base away suggests this may be a read error. The chain couples TRBV20-1 to TRBJ2-7; D is undetermined. The CDR3 sequence is 11 residues long. V was cut by 5 bases and J by 2 bases, with 7 bases left in between. Germline V lookup: CDR1 DFQATT, CDR2 SNEGSKA (reference sequence). Written as DNA, the CDR3 is TGCAGTGCTTCCGTTGCCTACGAGCAGTACTTC. Its translation: CSASVAYEQYF.

This clonotype was seen repeatedly, ten times or more. The J gene is TRBJ2-7, the V gene TRBV27; possibly TRBD1 or TRBD2 for D (7 bases each). CDR1 is MNHEY and CDR2 is SMNVEV in the germline V gene (reference sequence). Deletions cut 0 bases from V and 5 bases from J, with 11 bases between. The CDR3 covers 14 residues. The CDR3 region has the DNA TGTGCCAGCAGTTTATCTCCAGGGGGGGACGAGCAGTACTTC. Encoded protein: CASSLSPGGDEQYF.

A word on this clonotype: A much larger clonotype is one base distant, so this may be a read error. The gene calls are TRBV7-9 and TRBJ2-3; 7 nucleotides align to TRBD1. J was trimmed by 4 bases and V by 5 bases; bases with no gene match: 9. The CDR3 covers 15 residues. Germline V gives CDR1 SEHNR, CDR2 FQNEAQ (reference sequence). CDR3 residues: CASSIRQGGSDTQYF. CDR3 nucleotide sequence: TGTGCCAGCAGCATAAGACAGGGCGGCTCAGATACGCAGTATTTT.

In this sample, this clonotype turned up once. A much larger clone lies a single base off, so this may be a read error. The chain carries TRBV7-2 and TRBJ1-4, with 8 bases fitting TRBD1. After removal of 5 bases from V and 1 base from J, the junction contained 6 bases not matched to a gene. The CDR3 consists of 16 residues. CDR1 is SGHTA and CDR2 is FQGNSA in the germline V gene. The CDR3, as DNA: TGTACCAGCAGCCGAGGGACAGGCGGAACTAATGAAAAACTGTTTTTT. Residues: CTSSRGTGGTNEKLFF.

This clonotype was observed at least ten times. This rearrangement joins TRBV5-5 to TRBJ2-5; a possible D gene is TRBD2 (6 bases). The CDR3 extends over 16 amino acids. The germline V and J ends were trimmed by 0 bases and 5 bases, with 17 bases remaining between them. Germline values: CDR1 SGHKS, CDR2 YYEKEE (reference sequence). As DNA, the CDR3 is TGTGCCAGCAGCTTGGGGATAGCGGCATCCACGGAGACCCAGTACTTC. Translation: CASSLGIAASTETQYF. Filled out from reference TRBV5-5 and TRBJ2-5, the complete variable domain reads DAGVTQSPTHLIKTRGQQVTLRCSPISGHKSVSWYQQVLGQGPQFIFQYYEKEERGRGNFPDRFSARQFPNYSSELNVNALLLGDSALYLCASSLGIAASTETQYFGPGTRLLVL.

There are a few counts of this clonotype. The chain recombines TRBV27 with TRBJ2-7, with TRBD2 matching 13 bases. This CDR3 comprises 16 residues. Germline V gives CDR1 MNHEY, CDR2 SMNVEV (reference sequence). Trimming cost V 5 bases and J 2 bases; bases outside gene matches: 6. The CDR3 spells CASSATSGRAPYEQYF. The CDR3 DNA follows: TGTGCCAGCAGTGCCACTAGCGGGAGGGCCCCCTACGAGCAGTACTTC.

This sequence joins TRBV5-4 and TRBJ2-1; unclear D gene. Trimming removed 4 bases from V and 4 bases from J, with 15 bases in between. CDR1 and CDR2 from the germline V gene are SGHNT and YYREEE (reference sequence). This CDR3 spans 15 amino acids. CDR3: CASSGRVGKYNEQFF. CDR3 DNA: TGTGCCAGCAGCGGAAGAGTTGGGAAGTACAATGAGCAGTTCTTC.

The chain uses TRBV9 and TRBJ1-2; D perhaps matches TRBD1 (5 bases). The length of the CDR3 is 13 residues. Trimming pared 3 bases from V and 4 bases from J, leaving 10 bases between. CDR1 is SGDLS, CDR2 YYNGEE, per germline. The CDR3 nucleotides are TGTGCCAGCAGCGGGGGGGGATCCTATGGCTACACCTTC. It translates to CASSGGGSYGYTF.